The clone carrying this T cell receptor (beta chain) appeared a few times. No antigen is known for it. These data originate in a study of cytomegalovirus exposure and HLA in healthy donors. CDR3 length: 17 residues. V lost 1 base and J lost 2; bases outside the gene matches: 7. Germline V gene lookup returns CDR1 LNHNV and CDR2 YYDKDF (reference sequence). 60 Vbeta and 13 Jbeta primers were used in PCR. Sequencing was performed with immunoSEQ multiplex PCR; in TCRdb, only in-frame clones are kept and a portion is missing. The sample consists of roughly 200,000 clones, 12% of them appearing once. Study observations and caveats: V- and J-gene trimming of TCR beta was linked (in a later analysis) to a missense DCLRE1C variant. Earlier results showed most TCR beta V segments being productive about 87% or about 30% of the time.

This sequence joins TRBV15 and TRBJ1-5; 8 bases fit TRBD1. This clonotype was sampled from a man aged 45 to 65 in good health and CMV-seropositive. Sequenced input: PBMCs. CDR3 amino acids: CATSRAAGQEGNQPQHF. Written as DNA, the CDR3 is TGTGCCACCAGCAGAGCTGCGGGACAGGAGGGCAATCAGCCCCAGCATTTT.